This is a list of T cell receptor beta chains from one sample in a study of identical twins. TCRdb reprocessed the 5' RACE reads with MiXCR, giving one entry per CDR3 protein. This table has roughly 700,000 distinct CDR3 sequences, approximately 9% appearing once. The same specimen was also included in a second study, on yellow fever vaccine responses in identical twins.

Material for sequencing was PBMCs. Every receptor here comes from a woman in her late teens or twenties in good health. Each CDR3 is given with its conserved first and last residue. D genes are given only for firm matches.

d_call,v_call,j_call,cdr3_aa
.,TRBV9,TRBJ2-3,CASSVGTWGRGASTDTQYF
.,TRBV7-8,TRBJ2-3,CASRPEGDQDTQYF
TRBD2,TRBV5-6,TRBJ2-1,CASSPAGGGPTDNEQFF
.,TRBV6-2/TRBV6-3,TRBJ2-1,CASSGHNSYNEQFF
.,TRBV6-1,TRBJ1-1,CASTLPGKNTEAFF
TRBD2,TRBV10-3,TRBJ2-4,CAISVSGGAENIQYF
TRBD2,TRBV15,TRBJ2-1,CATSREAASGMYNEQFF
.,TRBV29-1,TRBJ1-1,CSVEGKGLLEAFF
TRBD2,TRBV9,TRBJ2-3,CASSPRTSGFRDTQYF
.,TRBV29-1,TRBJ2-1,CSVDSRINNEQFF
TRBD1,TRBV10-3,TRBJ2-7,CAISIARGQGYEQYF
TRBD1,TRBV20-1,TRBJ2-1,CSARDGRGRGNEQFF
TRBD2,TRBV29-1,TRBJ2-7,CSVEGLAGGPSYEQYF
.,TRBV7-9,TRBJ1-2,CASSPPGPYGYTF
.,TRBV6-2/TRBV6-3,TRBJ1-5,CASRGQSNQPQHF
.,TRBV6-1,TRBJ1-1,CASSKGLWGAAFF
TRBD2,TRBV2,TRBJ2-7,CASSATSAHEQYF
.,TRBV29-1,TRBJ2-1,CSVPDWTYNEQFF
.,TRBV2,TRBJ2-3,CASLSGPSTDTQYF
.,TRBV20-1,TRBJ2-7,CSAGGNEQYF
TRBD2,TRBV28,TRBJ2-3,CASSPPRGGHVDTQYF
.,TRBV12-3/TRBV12-4,TRBJ2-7,CASSLRGVYEQYF
TRBD1,TRBV7-7,TRBJ2-5,CASSPGTDQETQYF
TRBD2,TRBV13,TRBJ2-7,CASIPGTTSSEQYF
.,TRBV10-2,TRBJ1-1,CASSGESHTEAFF
TRBD1,TRBV24-1,TRBJ1-5,CATSETGTGARLNF